A selection of T cell receptor beta chains follows, all from one sample in a study of PD-L1 blockade in urothelial cancer. Here immunoSEQ multiplex PCR was the method, and the copy in TCRdb shows in-frame clones only, minus some. The sample lists about 69,000 clones; 85% to 90% were seen once. Source: PBMCs, taken around atezolizumab (anti-PD-L1) treatment. These receptors came from a man between 60 and 75 years old with urothelial cancer. CDR3s leave out the opening cysteine and the closing phenylalanine or tryptophan. Each record gives: J gene, V gene, CDR3 protein.

j_call: TRBJ2-7; v_call: TRBV18; cdr3_aa: ASTGTASYEQY
j_call: TRBJ2-2; v_call: TRBV4-1; cdr3_aa: ASSQELAGGAAGGELF
j_call: TRBJ1-5; v_call: TRBV19; cdr3_aa: ASLARQGGTEQPQH
j_call: TRBJ2-2; v_call: TRBV28; cdr3_aa: ASSLRGQLNTGELF
j_call: TRBJ2-2; v_call: TRBV2; cdr3_aa: ASSEGPGELF
j_call: TRBJ1-4; v_call: TRBV14; cdr3_aa: ASSQYRLQEGEKLF
j_call: TRBJ2-1; v_call: TRBV19; cdr3_aa: ASSILAGSGEQF
j_call: TRBJ2-2; v_call: TRBV5-1; cdr3_aa: ASSLTGIRASGTGELF
j_call: TRBJ1-2; v_call: TRBV27; cdr3_aa: ASSFRGGFGYT
j_call: TRBJ2-7; v_call: TRBV28; cdr3_aa: ASTSPLRLHEQY